This TCR beta chain was found in a study of blood T cell repertoires in COVID-19. V shed 1 base and J shed 0 bases, with 12 bases lying between them. This CDR3 region has 16 residues. The V gene's germline CDR1 is SGHNT and CDR2 YENEEA. Assay used: immunoSEQ multiplex PCR; TCRdb lists only in-frame clones, some missing. The sample shows around 94,000 clones, around 87% of them seen only once. The TCR sequence derives from a woman between 45 and 65 years old with COVID-19, enrolled during active disease. V is TRBV11-3 and J is TRBJ1-1; a weak D match, TRBD1 (6 bases). The sequencing input was peripheral blood. Written as DNA, the CDR3 is TGTGCCAGCAGCTTAGTAGGCAGGGGAATGAACACTGAAGCTTTCTTT. Protein product: CASSLVGRGMNTEAFF. Combining the CDR3 with reference TRBV11-3 and TRBJ1-1 gives the whole variable domain EAGVVQSPRYKIIEKKQPVAFWCNPISGHNTLYWYLQNLGQGPELLIRYENEEAVDDSQLPKDRFSAERLKGVDSTLKIQPAELGDSAVYLCASSLVGRGMNTEAFFGQGTRLTVV.